The subject of this entry is one T cell receptor beta chain. In the original workflow: Amplifying reference gene primers gave estimates of nucleated cell counts. Repertoires were generated with immunoSEQ multiplex PCR, while TCRdb's copy carries only in-frame clones and drops some. That table furnishes V, J and clone size, whereas the DNA furnished D and trimming. The profile shows approximately 75,000 clones, about 79% of them singletons. This sample is drawn from a study of blood T cell repertoires in COVID-19. The germline V gene encodes CDR1 LGHNT and CDR2 FRNRAP. The CDR3 is made up of 12 amino acids. V gave up 9 bases and J gave up 6 bases, with 14 bases separating them.

The sequencing input was peripheral blood. The genes are TRBV12-5 and TRBJ1-2; possible D gene TRBD1, 5 bases. This sequence was found in a woman aged 50 to 60 with acute or convalescent COVID-19. The CDR3, as DNA: TGTGCTAGCGGACCCGTGGGGCATGGCTACACCTTC. As protein: CASGPVGHGYTF.